This passage covers 27 T cell receptor beta chains from one sample sequenced in a study of human T cells and chemical hapten exposure. Time point described: healthy volunteer bleed at 6 weeks. Researchers extracted total RNA from unfractionated whole blood. TCRdb reprocessed the RACE reads with MiXCR, giving one entry per CDR3 protein. The sample holds about 70,000 distinct CDR3 sequences; 5.5% to 7.5% are singletons and the top ten take around 3.4%. The sequencing sample was made of whole blood. These receptors were collected from a female donor in good health. Some clones in this sample may be carry-over from other donors' samples.

This clonotype was counted many times. The V gene is TRBV20-1, the J gene TRBJ1-6; D is perhaps TRBD1 (6 bases). Between the trimmed V and J ends, which lost 8 bases and 8 bases, there was a span of 16 bases. The CDR3 has 13 residues. In germline, CDR1 is DFQATT, CDR2 SNEGSKA (reference sequence). The DNA of the CDR3 is TGCAGTCTAGCCCAGGGGTCTTATTCACCCCTCCACTTT. This translates into CSLAQGSYSPLHF.

This clonotype showed up many times. V is TRBV19 and J is TRBJ1-1; possible D gene TRBD1, 5 bases. Germline CDR1 LNHDA, CDR2 SQIVND (reference sequence). CDR3 size: 14 residues. V dropped 2 bases and J dropped 1 base, with 8 bases sitting between them. CDR3: CASSIWGKNTEAFF. The CDR3, as DNA: TGTGCCAGTAGTATATGGGGCAAGAACACTGAAGCTTTCTTT.

The sample holds a few counts of this clonotype. The rearrangement joins TRBV6-5 to TRBJ2-1; a possible D gene is TRBD2 (6 bases). Germline V gene lookup returns CDR1 MNHEY and CDR2 SVGAGI. The CDR3 extends over 13 amino acids. Trimming left V 8 bases short and J 1 base short, with 9 bases between. CDR3 sequence reads: CASARGSYNEQFF. In DNA, the CDR3 is TGTGCCAGCGCCCGGGGGTCCTACAATGAGCAGTTCTTC.

This clonotype has ten or more counts. This sequence joins TRBV6-2 or TRBV6-3 and TRBJ2-7, with TRBD2 matching over 12 bases. CDR1 is MNHEY and CDR2 is SVGEGT in the germline V gene. The CDR3 contains 15 residues. V lost 6 bases to trimming and J lost 2 bases; unmatched junction nucleotides: 5. The CDR3 sequence is CASRLTSGSAYEQYF. The CDR3 DNA reads TGTGCCAGCAGACTGACTAGCGGGAGCGCCTACGAGCAGTACTTC.

In this sample, this clonotype turned up many times. V is TRBV12-3 or TRBV12-4 and J is TRBJ1-2; a possible D gene is TRBD1 (6 bases). The CDR3 consists of 13 residues. Deletions cut 5 bases from V and 4 bases from J, with 11 bases between. CDR3 loop: CASSGRRGYGYTF. The CDR3 nucleotides are TGTGCCAGCAGTGGGCGCAGGGGCTATGGCTACACCTTC.

CDR3 in DNA: TGTGCCAGCAGCGAGGATCCGGGACTAGCGGGAGACCCCGATACGCAGTATTTT. Its translation: CASSEDPGLAGDPDTQYF. The V and J genes are TRBV12-3 or TRBV12-4 and TRBJ2-3, with 14 positions matching TRBD2. This CDR3 is built from 18 residues. The junction had 14 bases not matched to a gene; V was cut back by 6 bases and J by 6 bases.

This chain joins TRBV19 and TRBJ1-4; 7 bases are a match to TRBD1. This CDR3 has 15 residues. Trimming at V came to 0 bases and at J to 7 bases, leaving 5 bases not matched to a gene. The germline gives CDR1 LNHDA, CDR2 SQIVND (reference sequence). The CDR3 sequence: CASSIEDRVVEKLFF. In nucleotides, the CDR3 is TGTGCCAGTAGTATAGAAGACAGGGTTGTTGAAAAACTGTTTTTT. Combining the CDR3 with reference TRBV19 and TRBJ1-4 gives the whole variable domain DGGITQSPKYLFRKEGQNVTLSCEQNLNHDAMYWYRQDPGQGLRLIYYSQIVNDFQKGDIAEGYSVSREKKESFPLTVTSAQKNPTAFYLCASSIEDRVVEKLFFGSGTQLSVL.

This clonotype was seen ten or more times. J is TRBJ1-1 and V is TRBV25-1; no clear D gene. Trimming removed 1 base at V and 5 bases at J, with 20 bases between. CDR1 is MGHDK, CDR2 SYGVNS, per germline. This CDR3 is built from 17 residues. CDR3 sequence (DNA): TGTGCCAGCAGTGAATGGGAACTGGCACAGCCCTTTACTGAAGCTTTCTTT. Its protein is CASSEWELAQPFTEAFF. The full variable domain, completed using reference TRBV25-1 and TRBJ1-1, is EADIYQTPRYLVIGTGKKITLECSQTMGHDKMYWYQQDPGMELHLIHYSYGVNSTEKGDLSSESTVSRIRTEHFPLTLESARPSHTSQYLCASSEWELAQPFTEAFFGQGTRLTVV.

This clonotype is termed medium-sized (0.01 to 0.1%). The chain joins TRBV25-1 to TRBJ1-4; a possible D gene is TRBD1 (6 bases). V was cut by 3 bases and J by 8 bases, with 10 bases left in between. CDR3 length: 13 residues. Germline V lookup: CDR1 MGHDK, CDR2 SYGVNS. CDR3 sequence reads: CASSEGAGEKLFF. CDR3 nucleotides: TGTGCCAGCAGTGAGGGGGCAGGCGAAAAACTGTTTTTT.

Ten or more counts support this clonotype. The CDR3 nucleotides read TGCAGTGCGGACAGGGGGATACAGCCCTCCGAGCAGTACTTC. It codes for CSADRGIQPSEQYF. The chain carries TRBV20-1 and TRBJ2-7, with TRBD1 identical over 10 bases. Per germline, CDR1 DFQATT and CDR2 SNEGSKA (reference sequence). The CDR3 has 14 residues. J was trimmed by 6 bases and V by 6 bases; bases with no gene match: 11.

The table lists this clonotype with many counts. The chain joins TRBV20-1 to TRBJ1-6; TRBD1 aligns across 8 bases. CDR3 length equals 16 residues. In germline, CDR1 is DFQATT, CDR2 SNEGSKA (reference sequence). Germline trimming cut 1 base from V and 4 bases from J; bases unmatched to any gene: 6. CDR3 amino acids: CSARGGGQGYNSPLHF. CDR3 nucleotides: TGCAGTGCTAGAGGGGGCGGACAGGGATATAATTCACCCCTCCACTTT.

This clonotype was detected a few times. This chain joins TRBV2 and TRBJ1-2, with 9 bases fitting TRBD1. Looked up from germline, CDR1 is SNHLY and CDR2 is FYNNEI. Germline trimming cut 4 bases from V and 6 bases from J; bases unmatched to any gene: 6. This CDR3 comprises 14 residues. The CDR3 loop reads CASSADRGFDGYTF. CDR3 bases: TGTGCCAGCAGTGCTGACAGGGGGTTCGATGGCTACACCTTC.

As regards this clonotype: A read error may account for a junction end that differs from germline. The chain carries TRBV7-7 and TRBJ2-7; a weak D match, TRBD1 (6 bases). Germline-derived CDR1 and CDR2 are SSHAT and FNYEAQ (reference sequence). The CDR3 length is 13 residues. DNA of the CDR3: TGTGCTAGCAGCTTAGCCCCAGGGGACGAGCAGTACTTC. It is translated as CASSLAPGDEQYF.

At least ten counts were recorded for this clonotype. The chain is built from TRBV6-6 and TRBJ2-1; 8 positions agree with TRBD2. The junction had 8 bases not matched to a gene; V was cut back by 6 bases and J by 4 bases. The germline V gene has CDR1 MNHNY and CDR2 SVGAGI (reference sequence). The CDR3 runs 15 residues. The CDR3 DNA reads as TGTGCCAGCAGCCCGGGACTAGGTCCTTACAATGAGCAGTTCTTC. Amino acids: CASSPGLGPYNEQFF.

This clonotype was seen repeatedly, ten times or more. The chain is built from TRBV7-2 and TRBJ2-5; a weak D match, TRBD1 (5 bases). CDR3 size: 14 residues. CDR1 is SGHTA, CDR2 FQGNSA, per germline. V lost 3 bases, J lost 2 bases, and 10 bases lay in between. The CDR3 DNA is TGTGCCAGCAGCTTGCAGGGAACACAAGAGACCCAGTACTTC. This codes for CASSLQGTQETQYF.

This clonotype was recorded many times. The chain employs TRBV2 and TRBJ2-6; weak D call: TRBD1 (5 bases). This CDR3 has 15 amino acids. Trimming took off 1 base at V and 2 bases at J, with 6 bases between the two ends. The V gene's germline CDR1 is SNHLY and CDR2 FYNNEI. Here the CDR3 DNA reads TGTGCCAGCAGTGAAGGGGGCACTGGGGCCAACGTCCTGACTTTC. Its protein is CASSEGGTGANVLTF.

The V call is TRBV10-3, the J call TRBJ1-1; D possibly corresponds to TRBD1 (5 bases). V was cut by 0 bases and J by 0 bases, with 17 bases left in between. Germline assignment: CDR1 ENHRY and CDR2 SYGVKD. The length of the CDR3 is 18 residues. CDR3 sequence: CAISESGDPIYMNTEAFF. The CDR3, as DNA: TGTGCCATCAGTGAGTCAGGGGACCCCATTTACATGAACACTGAAGCTTTCTTT.

This clonotype came up a few times. The chain carries TRBV2 and TRBJ2-5; 12 positions match TRBD2. Unmatched junction bases numbered 5, after V lost 8 bases and J lost 4 bases. CDR3 length: 14 amino acids. Germline loops: CDR1 SNHLY, CDR2 FYNNEI. CDR3 protein: CASQTSGSRETQYF. The CDR3 DNA reads TGTGCCAGCCAGACTAGCGGGAGTCGAGAGACCCAGTACTTC.

By sample share, this clonotype is medium-sized (0.01 to 0.1%). The chain is built from TRBV14 and TRBJ2-3, with D perhaps given as TRBD1 or TRBD2 (5 bases each). Germline V gene data show CDR1 as SGHDN and CDR2 as FVKESK. The V gene lost 5 bases and the J gene lost 0 bases, with 18 bases spanning the gap. The CDR3 contains 17 residues. The CDR3 coding sequence is TGTGCCAGCAGCTTCCTCGTCGGGGCCTCTAGCACAGATACGCAGTATTTT. Protein product: CASSFLVGASSTDTQYF.

Note on this clonotype: This sequence may be a read error, since a much larger clone differs from it by one base. V gene TRBV28 combines with J gene TRBJ1-1; D is unresolved. The CDR3 loop spans 14 amino acids. Germline-derived CDR1 and CDR2 are MDHEN and SYDVKM. CDR3 amino acids: CASSSPRRNSEAFF. Written as DNA, the CDR3 is TGTGCCAGCAGTTCCCCCCGACGGAACTCTGAAGCTTTCTTT.

The sample holds many counts of this clonotype. The chain recombines TRBV29-1 with TRBJ1-2; 8 bases are shared with TRBD1. The CDR3 is 16 residues long. The V and J ends lost 3 bases and 4 bases, in that order; junction bases with no gene match: 13. CDR1 and CDR2 from the germline V gene are SQVTM and ANQGSEA. In nucleotides, the CDR3 is TGCAGCGTTGAGATAGGACAGGGAATGAGGGGCTATGGCTACACCTTC. Its protein product is CSVEIGQGMRGYGYTF.

This clonotype was detected ten times or more. The V and J genes are TRBV20-1 and TRBJ1-2, with TRBD1 as a possible D gene (5 bases). Germline V gene sequence: CDR1 DFQATT, CDR2 SNEGSKA (reference sequence). The CDR3 consists of 12 residues. The V end lost 7 bases, the J end lost 4 bases, and 13 bases lay between the germline ends. CDR3 amino acids: CSGQSGGYGYTF. CDR3 DNA: TGCAGTGGACAGTCTGGTGGCTATGGCTACACCTTC.

This clonotype was recorded many times. This rearrangement joins TRBV20-1 to TRBJ2-1, with 11 bases identical to TRBD2. The length of the CDR3 is 19 residues. The trim removed 1 base at V and 0 bases at J, leaving 11 bases unmatched. The V gene's germline CDR1 is DFQATT and CDR2 SNEGSKA (reference sequence). The CDR3 DNA is TGCAGTGCTAGAGTGGAGGGACTAGCGGTGCTAAGCTCCTACAATGAGCAGTTCTTC. It is translated as CSARVEGLAVLSSYNEQFF.

This clonotype occurred many times. The chain links TRBV13 to TRBJ2-7; 9 bases agree with TRBD2. The V and J ends lost 3 bases and 7 bases, in that order; junction bases with no gene match: 7. The CDR3 is 14 amino acids. In germline, CDR1 is PRHDT, CDR2 FYEKMQ (reference sequence). The CDR3 DNA follows: TGTGCCAGCAGCTTGAGCCTAGCGGGATTGGAGCAGTACTTC. This codes for CASSLSLAGLEQYF.

This clonotype turned up a few times. The V and J genes are TRBV5-1 and TRBJ2-1; a weak D match, TRBD2 (5 bases). V lost 1 base and J lost 8, with 13 bases in between. Germline lookup yields CDR1 SGHRS and CDR2 YFSETQ. The CDR3 extends over 14 amino acids. The CDR3 reads CASSLTRYGDEQFF. Written as DNA, the CDR3 is TGCGCCAGCAGCTTGACTAGGTATGGCGATGAGCAGTTCTTC.

V usage is TRBV11-3 and J usage is TRBJ2-1, with D perhaps TRBD1 (7 bases). V was shortened by 5 bases and J by 7 bases, with 18 bases between the two germline ends. This CDR3 has 15 residues. Germline CDR1 and CDR2: SGHNT and YENEEA. CDR3: CASSLAGGFTNEQFF. DNA of the CDR3: TGTGCCAGCAGCCTGGCAGGGGGGTTTACGAATGAGCAGTTCTTC.

This clonotype showed up many times. The CDR3 bases are TGTGCCAGCAGTCCAGCCGGGACAGTCCCCTACGAGCAGTACTTC. Translated, it gives CASSPAGTVPYEQYF. V and J are TRBV12-3 or TRBV12-4 and TRBJ2-7; 7 nucleotides align to TRBD1. Trimming removed 5 bases from V and 2 bases from J; junction bases left unmatched: 9. The CDR3 totals 15 residues.